This entry lists 28 T cell receptor beta chains sequenced from one sample in a study of blood T cell repertoires in COVID-19. The method was immunoSEQ multiplex PCR; TCRdb's version includes in-frame clones alone and lacks a portion of them. This table has hundreds of thousands of clones, around nine tenths appearing once. What was sequenced was PBMCs or T cells enriched from blood (not recorded which). Receptors were obtained from a woman aged 40 to 55 who had recovered from COVID-19.

The rearrangement joins TRBV6-5 to TRBJ2-1; 12 bases fit TRBD1. With V trimmed by 2 bases and J by 9 bases, 5 bases remained unmatched. Germline assignment: CDR1 MNHEY and CDR2 SVGAGI. CDR3 length: 15 residues. This chain's CDR3 is CASSYRGQGASEQFF. CDR3 nucleotide sequence: TGTGCCAGCAGTTACCGGGGACAGGGGGCGAGTGAGCAGTTCTTC.

CDR3 in amino acids: CATSDTGSGELFF. The CDR3 DNA reads as TGTGCCACCAGTGATACAGGTTCCGGGGAGCTGTTTTTT. The rearrangement links TRBV24-1 to TRBJ2-2; a weak D match, TRBD1 (5 bases). V lost 3 bases to trimming and J lost 6 bases, with 7 bases between them. Looked up from germline, CDR1 is KGHDR and CDR2 is SFDVKD. The CDR3 loop spans 13 amino acids.

The V gene is TRBV7-9, the J gene TRBJ1-2, with 7 bases lining up with TRBD1. This CDR3 comprises 12 residues. The ends lost 4 bases at V and 6 bases at J; junction bases unmatched: 2. Looked up from germline, CDR1 is SEHNR and CDR2 is FQNEAQ (reference sequence). CDR3 amino acids: CASSSRGDGYTF. The CDR3 DNA reads as TGTGCCAGCAGCTCCAGGGGGGATGGCTACACCTTC.

The chain has TRBV7-2 and TRBJ2-7; 9 bases line up with TRBD2. Trimming cost V 0 bases and J 2 bases; bases outside gene matches: 8. Looked up from germline, CDR1 is SGHTA and CDR2 is FQGNSA. The CDR3 length is 17 residues. The CDR3 reads CASSLAGVAGVPYEQYF. The DNA for the CDR3 is TGTGCCAGCAGCTTAGCGGGAGTAGCGGGAGTACCCTACGAGCAGTACTTC.

This rearrangement joins TRBV7-2 to TRBJ2-7; perhaps TRBD1 as D (6 bases). V was clipped by 0 bases and J by 9 bases, with 18 bases between them. CDR1 and CDR2 from the germline V gene are SGHTA and FQGNSA. The CDR3 is made up of 15 amino acids. The CDR3 region is CASSLAVRDNSVQYF. As DNA, the CDR3 is TGTGCCAGCAGCTTAGCGGTTCGGGACAATAGCGTGCAGTACTTC.

The chain carries TRBV30 and TRBJ1-1, with a weak D call TRBD1 (5 bases). This CDR3 spans 14 amino acids. Trimming removed 0 bases from V and 1 base from J, with 9 bases in between. Germline V lookup: CDR1 GTSNPN, CDR2 SVGIG (reference sequence). The CDR3 loop is CAWSVIQGNTEAFF. The CDR3 DNA reads as TGTGCCTGGAGTGTAATTCAGGGGAACACTGAAGCTTTCTTT.

This clone occurred a few times. V and J are TRBV28 and TRBJ2-7; 14 bases agree with TRBD2. Trimming took 9 bases from V and 6 from J; bases not matched to a gene: 10. Germline CDR1 MDHEN, CDR2 SYDVKM. The CDR3 length is 15 residues. CDR3 region: CASLSGGTSGSEQYF. The CDR3 DNA sequence: TGTGCCAGTCTCTCGGGGGGGACTAGCGGGAGCGAGCAGTACTTC.

This clone has only a few counts. The chain couples TRBV7-2 to TRBJ2-7; D remains ambiguous. CDR3 length: 15 residues. V gave up 0 bases and J gave up 7 bases, with 16 bases separating them. Germline lookup yields CDR1 SGHTA and CDR2 FQGNSA. CDR3 amino acids: CASSLAVQSIGEQYF. The CDR3 DNA sequence: TGTGCCAGCAGCTTAGCGGTACAGTCCATTGGGGAGCAGTACTTC.

This clone has a handful of counts. The J gene is TRBJ2-7, the V gene TRBV28; TRBD2 is a possible D gene (5 bases). From germline, CDR1 is MDHEN and CDR2 SYDVKM. Trimming removed 6 bases from V and 2 bases from J, with 23 bases in between. The CDR3 loop spans 17 amino acids. The CDR3 region has the DNA TGTGCCAGCAGAAATTGGGTGGCAGCCACAGCGGCCTACGAGCAGTACTTC. It codes for CASRNWVAATAAYEQYF.

V gene TRBV14 combines with J gene TRBJ2-1; weak D call: TRBD2 (6 bases). Trimming removed 4 bases from V and 4 bases from J, with 11 bases in between. The CDR3 consists of 14 residues. CDR1 SGHDN and CDR2 FVKESK come from the germline V gene. Here the CDR3 reads CASSPAGLYNEQFF. The CDR3 coding sequence is TGTGCCAGCAGCCCGGCGGGGTTATACAATGAGCAGTTCTTC.

The CDR3 coding sequence is TGTGCCAGCAGCCCACTGCCGGGACAGGGGGGCTACAATGAAAAACTGTTTTTT. It encodes CASSPLPGQGGYNEKLFF. The chain uses TRBV3-1 (or the pseudogene TRBV3-2) and TRBJ1-4; TRBD1 matches 11 bases. This CDR3 contains 18 residues. Germline CDR1 is LGHDT and CDR2 is YNNKEL (reference sequence). The V segment lost 4 bases and the J segment 5 bases; nucleotides outside the gene matches: 12.

The chain couples TRBV28 to TRBJ2-7; D might be TRBD2 (6 bases). The CDR3 extends over 12 amino acids. Trimming removed 10 bases at V and 6 bases at J, with 16 bases between. Germline V gives CDR1 MDHEN, CDR2 SYDVKM. This chain's CDR3 is CATLTGGFEQYF. DNA for the CDR3: TGTGCCACCCTTACCGGGGGATTCGAGCAGTACTTC.

The chain uses TRBV28 and TRBJ2-7, with 7 positions matching TRBD2. Trimming took 6 bases from V and 0 from J; bases not matched to a gene: 5. The CDR3 loop spans 14 amino acids. Germline V lookup: CDR1 MDHEN, CDR2 SYDVKM. The CDR3 nucleotides are TGTGCCAGCAGAAGCAGCGGGGACTCCTACGAGCAGTACTTC. It encodes CASRSSGDSYEQYF.

The chain recombines TRBV5-4 with TRBJ1-2; D is ambiguous. CDR1 is SGHNT and CDR2 is YYREEE in the germline V gene (reference sequence). Trimming removed 4 bases at V and 7 bases at J, with 14 bases between. This CDR3 contains 13 residues. CDR3 sequence: CASSLYPDLGYTF. For the CDR3, the DNA is TGTGCCAGCAGCCTATACCCCGATCTTGGCTACACCTTC.

The chain joins TRBV28 to TRBJ2-1; the match to TRBD2 covers 13 bases. The V gene end was trimmed by 11 bases and the J gene end by 0 bases; junction bases not matched to a gene: 19. CDR1 and CDR2 (germline): MDHEN, SYDVKM. The CDR3 contains 20 residues. CDR3 protein: CACKTPTGRTSGSSYNEQFF. CDR3 nucleotide sequence: TGTGCCTGCAAGACCCCGACAGGGCGGACTAGCGGGAGCTCCTACAATGAGCAGTTCTTC.

The gene calls are TRBV18 and TRBJ2-2; D perhaps matches TRBD1 (6 bases). Trimming took off 4 bases at V and 1 base at J, with 13 bases between the two ends. Germline CDR1 and CDR2: KGHSH and LQKENI. The CDR3 consists of 16 residues. This CDR3 is CASSRAGTMNTGELFF. CDR3 nucleotide sequence: TGTGCCAGCTCACGGGCCGGGACAATGAACACCGGGGAGCTGTTTTTT. The variable domain in full, completed from reference TRBV18 and TRBJ2-2, reads NAGVMQNPRHLVRRRGQEARLRCSPMKGHSHVYWYRQLPEEGLKFMVYLQKENIIDESGMPKERFSAEFPKEGPSILRIQQVVRGDSAAYFCASSRAGTMNTGELFFGEGSRLTVL.

This chain joins TRBV10-2 and TRBJ2-1; TRBD2 agrees at 8 bases. This CDR3 is 14 amino acids long. Trimming took 6 bases from V and 7 from J; bases not matched to a gene: 8. Germline V lookup: CDR1 WSHSY, CDR2 SAAADI. DNA of the CDR3: TGCGCCAGCAGCGAAGCGGGAGTGGCGAATGAGCAGTTCTTC. It is translated as CASSEAGVANEQFF.

The chain recombines TRBV18 with TRBJ1-1; D possibly corresponds to TRBD1 (5 bases). Germline lookup yields CDR1 KGHSH and CDR2 LQKENI. The CDR3 totals 12 residues. V was cut by 6 bases and J by 6 bases, with 11 bases left in between. The CDR3: CASSQGLAEAFF. In nucleotides, the CDR3 is TGTGCCAGCTCCCAGGGTTTGGCTGAAGCTTTCTTT.

V gene TRBV7-9 combines with J gene TRBJ2-7, with 7 bases identical to TRBD1. Germline lookup yields CDR1 SEHNR and CDR2 FQNEAQ (reference sequence). The CDR3 runs 15 residues. V gave up 5 bases and J gave up 2 bases; unmatched junction bases: 9. CDR3 sequence: CASSPTSTGAYEQYF. Written as DNA, the CDR3 is TGTGCCAGCAGCCCTACCTCTACAGGGGCCTACGAGCAGTACTTC.

The rearrangement links TRBV5-1 to TRBJ1-4, with 7 bases that match TRBD1. Losses at the gene ends were 4 bases for V and 0 bases for J; bases not matched to a gene: 3. The CDR3 loop spans 15 amino acids. The germline V gene has CDR1 SGHRS and CDR2 YFSETQ. CDR3 residues: CASSRGTATNEKLFF. CDR3 coding DNA: TGCGCCAGCAGCCGAGGGACAGCAACTAATGAAAAACTGTTTTTT.

The chain links TRBV19 to TRBJ2-1; 10 bases agree with TRBD2. The CDR3 spans 15 residues. Germline V gives CDR1 LNHDA, CDR2 SQIVND (reference sequence). The ends lost 7 bases at V and 2 bases at J; junction bases unmatched: 5. CDR3 bases: TGTGCCAGTACCCCGGGGACTAGCGCCTACAATGAGCAGTTCTTC. This codes for CASTPGTSAYNEQFF.

The chain links TRBV4-3 to TRBJ1-3; D is undetermined. From germline, CDR1 is LGHNA and CDR2 YSLEER. The CDR3 contains 15 residues. V was cut by 1 base and J by 0 bases, with 7 bases left in between. The CDR3 region has the DNA TGCGCCAGCAGCCAAGCCTCAGTCTCTGGAAACACCATATATTTT. Its translation is CASSQASVSGNTIYF.

The CDR3 DNA reads TGTGCCAGCAGTTACTCGAGTTGGCTAGCGGCCTATACCGGGGAGCTGTTTTTT. Protein sequence: CASSYSSWLAAYTGELFF. The chain is built from TRBV6-2 or TRBV6-3 and TRBJ2-2; 7 bases agree with TRBD2. J was trimmed by 5 bases and V by 0 bases; bases with no gene match: 12. The CDR3 totals 18 residues. The V gene's germline CDR1 is MNHEY and CDR2 SVGEGT.

The chain employs TRBV11-2 and TRBJ1-1, with 7 bases that match TRBD1. The CDR3 runs 14 residues. Trimming took 3 bases from V and 0 from J; bases not matched to a gene: 1. Germline V gene sequence: CDR1 SGHAT, CDR2 FQNNGV. The CDR3 bases are TGTGCCAGCAGCTTGGGACAGATGAACACTGAAGCTTTCTTT. Amino acid sequence: CASSLGQMNTEAFF.

The rearrangement links TRBV28 to TRBJ2-7; D possibly corresponds to TRBD2 (6 bases). V lost 3 bases to trimming and J lost 0 bases, with 12 bases between them. The CDR3 consists of 15 residues. Germline V CDR1 and CDR2: MDHEN, SYDVKM. Here the CDR3 reads CASSLAGRLSYEQYF. As DNA, the CDR3 is TGTGCCAGCAGTTTGGCGGGGAGACTCTCCTACGAGCAGTACTTC.

V gene TRBV13 combines with J gene TRBJ2-5, with TRBD2 as a possible D gene (5 bases). The length of the CDR3 is 15 residues. V was cut by 5 bases and J by 5 bases, with 18 bases left in between. Germline V gene sequence: CDR1 PRHDT, CDR2 FYEKMQ (reference sequence). The CDR3 bases are TGTGCCAGCAGCCCCAGAGCGGCCCCGGGGGAGACCCAGTACTTC. Residues: CASSPRAAPGETQYF.

This chain connects TRBV28 to TRBJ1-3; D ambiguous. Trimming shortened V by 3 bases and J by 4 bases, and 13 bases separated the two germline ends. The CDR3 totals 15 residues. Germline V gene data show CDR1 as MDHEN and CDR2 as SYDVKM. This CDR3 reads CASSLMPVMGNTIYF. CDR3 DNA: TGTGCCAGCAGTTTGATGCCGGTTATGGGAAACACCATATATTTT.

The chain employs TRBV30 and TRBJ1-6, with D maybe TRBD1 (5 bases). The V gene's germline CDR1 is GTSNPN and CDR2 SVGIG (reference sequence). Between the trimmed V and J ends, which lost 1 base and 7 bases, there was a span of 14 bases. The length of the CDR3 is 15 residues. CDR3 nucleotide sequence: TGTGCCTGGAGTGCCCAGGGTCACGGAAATTCACCCCTCCACTTT. The encoded protein is CAWSAQGHGNSPLHF.